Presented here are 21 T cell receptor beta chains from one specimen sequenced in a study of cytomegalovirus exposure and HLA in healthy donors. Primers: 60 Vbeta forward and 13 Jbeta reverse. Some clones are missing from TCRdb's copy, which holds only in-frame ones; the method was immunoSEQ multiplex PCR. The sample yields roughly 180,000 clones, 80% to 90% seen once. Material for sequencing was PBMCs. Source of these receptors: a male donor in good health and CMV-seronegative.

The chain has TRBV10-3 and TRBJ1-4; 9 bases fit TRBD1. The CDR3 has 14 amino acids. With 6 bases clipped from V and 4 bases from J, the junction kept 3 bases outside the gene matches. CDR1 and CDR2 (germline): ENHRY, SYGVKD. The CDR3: CAIRGQGNNEKLFF. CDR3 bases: TGTGCCATCAGGGGACAGGGCAATAATGAAAAACTGTTTTTT.

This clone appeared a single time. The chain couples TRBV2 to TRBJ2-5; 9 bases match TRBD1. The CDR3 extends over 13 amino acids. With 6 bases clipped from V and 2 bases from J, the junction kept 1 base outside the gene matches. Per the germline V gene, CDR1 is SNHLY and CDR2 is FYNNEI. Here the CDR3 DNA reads TGTGCCAGCAGGACAGGGGGGCAAGAGACCCAGTACTTC. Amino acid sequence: CASRTGGQETQYF.

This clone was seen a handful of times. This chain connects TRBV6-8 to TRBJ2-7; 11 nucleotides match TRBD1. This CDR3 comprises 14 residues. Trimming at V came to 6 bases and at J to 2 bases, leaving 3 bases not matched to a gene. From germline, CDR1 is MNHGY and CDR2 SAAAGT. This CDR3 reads CASRTDRGPYEQYF. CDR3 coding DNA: TGTGCCAGCAGAACGGACAGGGGGCCCTACGAGCAGTACTTC.

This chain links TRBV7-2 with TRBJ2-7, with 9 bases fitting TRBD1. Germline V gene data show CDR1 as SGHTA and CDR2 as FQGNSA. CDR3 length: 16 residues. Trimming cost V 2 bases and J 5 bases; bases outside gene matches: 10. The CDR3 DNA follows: TGTGCCAGCAGCTTATTACGAGACAGGGGGTTACACGAGCAGTACTTC. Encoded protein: CASSLLRDRGLHEQYF.

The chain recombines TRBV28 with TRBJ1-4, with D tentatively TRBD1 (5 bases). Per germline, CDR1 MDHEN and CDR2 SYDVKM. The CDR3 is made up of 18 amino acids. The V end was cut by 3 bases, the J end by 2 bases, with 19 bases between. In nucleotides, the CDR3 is TGTGCCAGCAGTTTGTTTTTCCAGGGAAGGGGTACTAATGAAAAACTGTTTTTT. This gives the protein CASSLFFQGRGTNEKLFF.

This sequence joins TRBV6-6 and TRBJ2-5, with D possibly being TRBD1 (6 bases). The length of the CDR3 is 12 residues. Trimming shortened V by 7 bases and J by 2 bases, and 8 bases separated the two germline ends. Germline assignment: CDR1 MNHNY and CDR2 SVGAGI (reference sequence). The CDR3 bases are TGTGCCAGCAACAGGGATCAAGAGACCCAGTACTTC. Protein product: CASNRDQETQYF.

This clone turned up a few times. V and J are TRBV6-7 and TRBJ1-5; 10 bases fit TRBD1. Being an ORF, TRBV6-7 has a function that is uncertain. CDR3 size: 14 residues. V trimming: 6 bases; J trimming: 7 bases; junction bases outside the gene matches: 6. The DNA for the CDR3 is TGTGCCAGCAGCCCGGACAGGGGGAAACAGCCCCAGCATTTT. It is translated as CASSPDRGKQPQHF.

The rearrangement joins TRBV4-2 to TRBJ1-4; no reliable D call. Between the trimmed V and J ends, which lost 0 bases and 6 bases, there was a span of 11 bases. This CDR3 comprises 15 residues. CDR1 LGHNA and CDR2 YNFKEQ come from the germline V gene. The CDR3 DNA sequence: TGTGCCAGCAGCCAAGAGGGCAGCCCGGATGAAAAACTGTTTTTT. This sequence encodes CASSQEGSPDEKLFF.

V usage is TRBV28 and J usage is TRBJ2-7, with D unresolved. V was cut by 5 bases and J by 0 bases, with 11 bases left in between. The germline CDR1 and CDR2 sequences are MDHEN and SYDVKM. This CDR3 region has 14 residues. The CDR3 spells CASSLTVSSYEQYF. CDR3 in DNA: TGTGCCAGCAGTCTAACGGTTAGCTCCTACGAGCAGTACTTC.

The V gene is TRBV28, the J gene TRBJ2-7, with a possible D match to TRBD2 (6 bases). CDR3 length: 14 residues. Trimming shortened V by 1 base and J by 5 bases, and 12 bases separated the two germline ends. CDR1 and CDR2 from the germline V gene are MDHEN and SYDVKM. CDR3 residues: CASSLSGSDNEQYF. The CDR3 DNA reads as TGTGCCAGCAGTTTATCCGGGAGCGACAACGAGCAGTACTTC.

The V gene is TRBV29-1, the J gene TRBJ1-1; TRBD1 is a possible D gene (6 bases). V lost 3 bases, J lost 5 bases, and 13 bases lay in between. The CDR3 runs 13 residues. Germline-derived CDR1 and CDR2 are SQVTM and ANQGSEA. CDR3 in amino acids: CSVDLGGGTEAFF. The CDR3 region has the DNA TGCAGCGTTGATCTAGGGGGGGGGACTGAAGCTTTCTTT.

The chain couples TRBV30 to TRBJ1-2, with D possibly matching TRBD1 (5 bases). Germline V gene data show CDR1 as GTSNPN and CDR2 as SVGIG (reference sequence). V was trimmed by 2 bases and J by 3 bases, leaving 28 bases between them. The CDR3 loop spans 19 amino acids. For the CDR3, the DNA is TGTGCCTGGAGTTCCCCAATAACGGGGGTAGGGCCTGGGGACTATGGCTACACCTTC. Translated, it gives CAWSSPITGVGPGDYGYTF.

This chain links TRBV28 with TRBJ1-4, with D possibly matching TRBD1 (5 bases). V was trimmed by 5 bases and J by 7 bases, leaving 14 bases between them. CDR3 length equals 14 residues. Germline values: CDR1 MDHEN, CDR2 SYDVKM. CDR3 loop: CASSNRGSAEKLFF. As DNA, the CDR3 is TGTGCCAGCAGTAACCGGGGGTCGGCTGAAAAACTGTTTTTT.

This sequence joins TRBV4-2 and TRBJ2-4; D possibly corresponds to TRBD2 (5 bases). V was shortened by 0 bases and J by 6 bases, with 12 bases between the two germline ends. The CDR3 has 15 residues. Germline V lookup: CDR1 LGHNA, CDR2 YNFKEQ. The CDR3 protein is CASSQELRDTNIQYF. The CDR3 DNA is TGTGCCAGCAGCCAAGAACTGAGGGATACAAACATTCAGTACTTC.

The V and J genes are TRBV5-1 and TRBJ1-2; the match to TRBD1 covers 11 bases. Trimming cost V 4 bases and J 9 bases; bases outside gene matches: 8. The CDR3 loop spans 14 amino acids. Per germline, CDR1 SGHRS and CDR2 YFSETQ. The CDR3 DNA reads TGCGCCAGCAGCAGGACAGGGGGCGAGAGGAGCTACACCTTC. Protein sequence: CASSRTGGERSYTF.

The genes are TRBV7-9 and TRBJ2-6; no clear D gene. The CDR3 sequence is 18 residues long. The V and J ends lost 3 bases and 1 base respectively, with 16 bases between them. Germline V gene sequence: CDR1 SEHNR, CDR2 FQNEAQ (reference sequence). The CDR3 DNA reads TGTGCCAGCAGCTTCCCGAATGGTTCCTATTCTGGGGCCAACGTCCTGACTTTC. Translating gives CASSFPNGSYSGANVLTF.

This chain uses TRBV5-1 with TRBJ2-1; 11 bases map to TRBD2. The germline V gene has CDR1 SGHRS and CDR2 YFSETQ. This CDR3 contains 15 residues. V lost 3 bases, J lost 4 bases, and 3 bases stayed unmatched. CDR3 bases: TGCGCCAGCAGCTCCGTAGCGGGGGGGTACAATGAGCAGTTCTTC. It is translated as CASSSVAGGYNEQFF.

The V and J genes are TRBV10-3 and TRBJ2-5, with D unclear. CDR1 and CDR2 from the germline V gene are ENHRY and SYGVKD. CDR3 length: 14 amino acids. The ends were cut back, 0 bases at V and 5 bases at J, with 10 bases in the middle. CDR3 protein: CAISESSRWETQYF. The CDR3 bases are TGTGCCATCAGTGAGTCTAGCCGTTGGGAGACCCAGTACTTC.

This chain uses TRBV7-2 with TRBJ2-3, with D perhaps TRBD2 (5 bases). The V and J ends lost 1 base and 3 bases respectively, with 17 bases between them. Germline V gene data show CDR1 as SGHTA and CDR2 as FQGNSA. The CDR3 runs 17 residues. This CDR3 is CASSLEGPGTGTDTQYF. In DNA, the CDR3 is TGTGCCAGCAGCTTAGAAGGCCCCGGAACGGGGACAGATACGCAGTATTTT.

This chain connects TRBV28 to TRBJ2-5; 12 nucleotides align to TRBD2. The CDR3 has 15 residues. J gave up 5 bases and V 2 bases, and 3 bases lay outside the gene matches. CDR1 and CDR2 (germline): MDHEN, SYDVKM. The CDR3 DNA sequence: TGTGCCAGCAGTTTACCGGGACTAGCGGGTGAGACCCAGTACTTC. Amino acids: CASSLPGLAGETQYF.

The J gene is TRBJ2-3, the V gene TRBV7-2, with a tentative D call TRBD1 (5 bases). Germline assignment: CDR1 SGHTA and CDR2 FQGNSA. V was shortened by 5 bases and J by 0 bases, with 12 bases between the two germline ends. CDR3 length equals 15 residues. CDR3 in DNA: TGTGCCAGCAGCAACCGACAGTCTAGCACAGATACGCAGTATTTT. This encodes CASSNRQSSTDTQYF.